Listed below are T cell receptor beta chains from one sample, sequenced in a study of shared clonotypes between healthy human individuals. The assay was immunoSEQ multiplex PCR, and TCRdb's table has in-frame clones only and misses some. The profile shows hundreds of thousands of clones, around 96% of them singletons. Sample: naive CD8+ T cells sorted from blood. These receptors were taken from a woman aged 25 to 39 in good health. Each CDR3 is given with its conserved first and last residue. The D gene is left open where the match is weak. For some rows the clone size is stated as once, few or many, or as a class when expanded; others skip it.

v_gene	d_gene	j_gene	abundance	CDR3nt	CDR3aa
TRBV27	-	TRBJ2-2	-	TGTGCCAGCAGTCCCCCTACCGGGGAGCTGTTTTTT	CASSPPTGELFF
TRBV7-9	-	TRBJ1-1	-	TGTGCCAGCAGCTTTGGGGGCCCTGAAGCTTTCTTT	CASSFGGPEAFF
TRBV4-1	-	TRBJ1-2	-	TGCGCCAGCAGTCTAGGGGATTACTATGGCTACACCTTC	CASSLGDYYGYTF
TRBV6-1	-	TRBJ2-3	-	TGTGCCAGCAGGGTAGAGGGGGGAAGCACAGATACGCAGTATTTT	CASRVEGGSTDTQYF
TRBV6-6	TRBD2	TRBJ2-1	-	TGTGCCAGCAGTTTCGGTAGCGGGACCCCGCATGAGCAGTTCTTC	CASSFGSGTPHEQFF
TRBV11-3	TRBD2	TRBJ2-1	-	TGTGCCAGCAGCTTAGATCCGGCGGGAGAGTCCTACAATGAGCAGTTCTTC	CASSLDPAGESYNEQFF
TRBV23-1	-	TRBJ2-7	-	TGCGCCAGCAGTCGGAACAGCTCCTACGAGCAGTACTTC	CASSRNSSYEQYF
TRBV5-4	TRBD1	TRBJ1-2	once	TGTGCCACCCAGGGGGGGAGCTATGGCTACACCTTC	CATQGGSYGYTF
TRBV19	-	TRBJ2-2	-	TGTGCCAGTCTGGCGGGAACCGGGGAGCTGTTTTTT	CASLAGTGELFF
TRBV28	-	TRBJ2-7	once	TGTGCCAGCAGATCCTACCGGTTCGGGTACGAGCAGTACTTC	CASRSYRFGYEQYF
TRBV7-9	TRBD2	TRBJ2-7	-	TGTGCCAGCAGCTTAGCTAGCGGGAGTCGGCACGAGCAGTACTTC	CASSLASGSRHEQYF
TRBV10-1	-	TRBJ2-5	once	TGCGCCAGCAGTGATGGGCTAGTGGTCGGAGAGACCCAGTACTTC	CASSDGLVVGETQYF
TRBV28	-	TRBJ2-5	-	TGTGCCAGCAGTTTGTCGGAGACCCAGTACTTC	CASSLSETQYF
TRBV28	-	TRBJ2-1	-	TGTGCCAGCAGTTTATCGGCCAGGGGGGCGAATGAGCAGTTCTTC	CASSLSARGANEQFF
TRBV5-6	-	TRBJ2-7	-	TGTGCCAGCAGACCCGCGACAGGACGTGGGGAGCAGTACTTC	CASRPATGRGEQYF
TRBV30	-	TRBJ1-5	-	TGTGCCTGGAGTGCGGACCCTTATAGCAATCAGCCCCAGCATTTT	CAWSADPYSNQPQHF
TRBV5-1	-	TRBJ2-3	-	TGCGCCAGCATGGGCGATGTGGTAACAGATACGCAGTATTTT	CASMGDVVTDTQYF
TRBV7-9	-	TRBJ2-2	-	TGTGCCAGCAGCGTTAGCGGGAACACCGGGGAGCTGTTTTTT	CASSVSGNTGELFF
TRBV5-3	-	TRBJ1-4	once	TGTGCCAGAAGCGTCGCAGGAGCGCACGATGAAAAACTGTTTTTT	CARSVAGAHDEKLFF
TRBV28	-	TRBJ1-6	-	TGTGCCAGCAGTTTAATTTGGTCTCGGGCAGGGGATAATTCACCCCTCCACTTT	CASSLIWSRAGDNSPLHF
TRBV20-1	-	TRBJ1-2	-	TGCAGTGCTAGAACTTCTTTGGACTACACCTTC	CSARTSLDYTF
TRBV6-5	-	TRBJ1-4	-	TGTGCCAGCAGTTACTTGTCAACTAATGAAAAACTGTTTTTT	CASSYLSTNEKLFF
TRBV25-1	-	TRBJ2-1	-	TGTGCCAGCAGTCCCCAGGGGGAGGTCAATGAGCAGTTCTTC	CASSPQGEVNEQFF
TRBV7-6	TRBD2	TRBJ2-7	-	TGTGCCAGCAGCTTAGTTACTAGCGACGAGCAGTACTTC	CASSLVTSDEQYF
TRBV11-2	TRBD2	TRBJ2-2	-	TGTGCCAGCAGCTTATTTGCTAGCGGGACAACCGGGGAGCTGTTTTTT	CASSLFASGTTGELFF
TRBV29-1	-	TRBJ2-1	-	TGCAGCGTTAATCTAGCCTACAATGAGCAGTTCTTC	CSVNLAYNEQFF
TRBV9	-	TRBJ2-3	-	TGTGCCAGCAGCGTAGGTATTACACCCACAGATACGCAGTATTTT	CASSVGITPTDTQYF
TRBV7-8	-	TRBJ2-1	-	TGTGCCAGCAGCTTGGGTAGCGGCGCCAGCTCCTACAATGAGCAGTTCTTC	CASSLGSGASSYNEQFF
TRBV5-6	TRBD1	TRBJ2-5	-	TGTGCCAGCAGTCTCCGGGACAGAAGTTGGGAGACCCAGTACTTC	CASSLRDRSWETQYF
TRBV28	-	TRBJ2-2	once	TGTGCCAGCAGTTTATTATCCGAGAACACCGGGGAGCTGTTTTTT	CASSLLSENTGELFF
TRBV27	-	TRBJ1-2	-	TGTGCCAGCAGTTTATCTGGCAGTCCTTTTGACGGCTACACCTTC	CASSLSGSPFDGYTF
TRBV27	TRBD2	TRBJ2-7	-	TGTGCCAGCAGTTTCACTAGCGGGATCTACGAGCAGTACTTC	CASSFTSGIYEQYF
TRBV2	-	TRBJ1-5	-	TGTGCCAGCAGTCCGATTGGGGGAACTAGCAATCAGCCCCAGCATTTT	CASSPIGGTSNQPQHF
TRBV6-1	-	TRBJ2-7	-	TGTGCCAGCAGTGAAGGGGGTGGTATTGGACTATACCCCTACGAGCAGTACTTC	CASSEGGGIGLYPYEQYF
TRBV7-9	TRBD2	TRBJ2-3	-	TGTGCCAGCAGCGGGGGGACTAGCGGGAGTCCAGATACGCAGTATTTT	CASSGGTSGSPDTQYF
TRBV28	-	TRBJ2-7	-	TGTGCCAGCAGTTTGGCACAGGGCTACGAGCAGTACTTC	CASSLAQGYEQYF
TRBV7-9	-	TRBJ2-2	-	TGTGCCAGCAGGGATAACACCGGGGAGCTGTTTTTT	CASRDNTGELFF
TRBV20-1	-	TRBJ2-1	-	TGCAGTGCCGAGCCCAATGAGCAGTTCTTC	CSAEPNEQFF
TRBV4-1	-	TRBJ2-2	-	TGCGCCAGCAGCTACCCCCCCAAGAGGGGGATAGACACCGGGGAGCTGTTTTTT	CASSYPPKRGIDTGELFF
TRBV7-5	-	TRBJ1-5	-	TGTGTCAGAAGCCCCACGAAGGACAGGGCTTACAATCAGCCCCAGCATTTT	CVRSPTKDRAYNQPQHF
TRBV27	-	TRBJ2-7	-	TGTGCCAGCAGTGAGAACTCCTACGAGCAGTACTTC	CASSENSYEQYF
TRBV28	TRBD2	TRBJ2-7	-	TGTGCCAGCAGGGGGGGGACTAGCGGGCTGTACGAGCAGTACTTC	CASRGGTSGLYEQYF
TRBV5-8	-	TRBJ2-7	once	TGTGCCAGCACGGACGGATCCTACGAGCAGTACTTC	CASTDGSYEQYF
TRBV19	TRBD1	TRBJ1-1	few	TGTGCCAGTAGTAGCGCGACAGGGCGGACTGAAGCTTTCTTT	CASSSATGRTEAFF
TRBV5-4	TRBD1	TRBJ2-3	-	TGTGCCAGCAGCCGGGACAGGGGGGTAAATACGCAGTATTTT	CASSRDRGVNTQYF
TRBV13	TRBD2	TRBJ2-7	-	TGTGCCAGCAGCCCACAGACTAGCAACGAGCAGTACTTC	CASSPQTSNEQYF
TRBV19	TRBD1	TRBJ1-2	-	TGTGCCAGTAGTATCCCCGACAGGGAGGCAGACTATGGCTACACCTTC	CASSIPDREADYGYTF
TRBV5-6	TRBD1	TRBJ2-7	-	TGTGCCAGCAGCTTGGCAGGGACAGGGTACGGCGAGCAGTACTTC	CASSLAGTGYGEQYF
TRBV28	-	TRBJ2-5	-	TGTGCCAGCAGGGCGGGACAGAGAGAGACCCAGTACTTC	CASRAGQRETQYF
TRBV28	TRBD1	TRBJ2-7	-	TGTGCCAGCAGTTTATGGGGGGACAGTTCAGCCTCCTACGAGCAGTACTTC	CASSLWGDSSASYEQYF
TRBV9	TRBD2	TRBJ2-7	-	TGTGCCAGCAGCGTCTATAGCGGGAGAAATGACGAGCAGTACTTC	CASSVYSGRNDEQYF
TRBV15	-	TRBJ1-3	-	TGTGCCACCAGCAGAGGGACCACGGGGACGGCAAACACCATATATTTT	CATSRGTTGTANTIYF
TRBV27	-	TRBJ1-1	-	TGTGCCAGCAGTTTTTTGGGGGCTGAAGCTTTCTTT	CASSFLGAEAFF
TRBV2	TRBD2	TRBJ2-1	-	TGTGCCAGCAGTGAAAGGGAGCGGGAGTCCTACAATGAGCAGTTCTTC	CASSERERESYNEQFF